This T cell receptor beta chain comes out of a study of blood T cell repertoires in COVID-19. Only in-frame clones appear in the TCRdb table, and some are missing; sequencing was by immunoSEQ multiplex PCR. The table records roughly 120,000 clones, 81% of them present only once. Germline lookup yields CDR1 SEHNR and CDR2 FQNEAQ (reference sequence). Trimming left V 5 bases short and J 7 bases short, with 26 bases between. This CDR3 contains 17 residues. The sequence derives from a man aged 50 to 59 with acute or convalescent COVID-19. The material sequenced was peripheral blood. V usage is TRBV7-9 and J usage is TRBJ1-2, with TRBD1 as a possible D gene (5 bases). CDR3 sequence: CASSHLPKPSGFGGYTF. CDR3 DNA: TGTGCCAGCAGCCACCTACCGAAACCTTCAGGGTTCGGTGGCTACACCTTC.